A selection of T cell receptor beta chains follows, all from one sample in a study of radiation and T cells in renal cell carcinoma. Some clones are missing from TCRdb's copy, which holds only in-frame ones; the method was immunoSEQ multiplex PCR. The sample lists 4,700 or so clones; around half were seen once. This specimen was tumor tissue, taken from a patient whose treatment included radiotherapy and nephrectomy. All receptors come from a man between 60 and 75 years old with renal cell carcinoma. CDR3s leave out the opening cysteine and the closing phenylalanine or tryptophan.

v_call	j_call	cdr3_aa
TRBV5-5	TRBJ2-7	ASSLEGVKSYEQY
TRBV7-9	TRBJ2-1	ASSLAASGGVNEQF
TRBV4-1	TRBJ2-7	ASSQGQGAIYEQY
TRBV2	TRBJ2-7	ASSEFLGGGVVAVYEQY
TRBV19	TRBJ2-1	ASSKGNPGQISYNEQF
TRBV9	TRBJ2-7	ASRDQIAGQLDEQY
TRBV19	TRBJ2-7	ASSIDVTSGEQY
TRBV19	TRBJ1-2	ASSTTTGTGDYGYT
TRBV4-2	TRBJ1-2	ASSQELVNYGYT
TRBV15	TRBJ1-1	ATSRELQAF
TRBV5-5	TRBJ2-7	ASSQTGTGFYEQY
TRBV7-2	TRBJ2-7	ASSFGRDHEQY
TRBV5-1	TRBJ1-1	ASSLTDSLEAF
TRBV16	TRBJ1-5	ASSPSEHSNQPQH
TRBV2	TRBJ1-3	ASSFYGNTIY
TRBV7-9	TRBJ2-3	ASSQVSGSTDTQY
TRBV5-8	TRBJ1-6	ASSFQGSFNSPLH
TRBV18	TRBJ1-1	ASSPSHRGRHMNTEAF
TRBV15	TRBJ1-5	ATSRELGDRVNH
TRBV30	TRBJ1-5	AWSGQGGYQPQH
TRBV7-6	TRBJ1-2	ASSSQGYGYT
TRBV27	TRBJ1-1	ASSSYRTGTVPEAF
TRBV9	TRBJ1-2	ASSGAGTGYDYGYT
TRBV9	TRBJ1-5	ASSVSSGPNQPQH
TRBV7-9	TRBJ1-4	ASSPPPGGGPEKLF
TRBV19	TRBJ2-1	ASSEQDSYNEQF
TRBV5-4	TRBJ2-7	ASSPRGGKSYEQY
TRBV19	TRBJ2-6	ASSTSGWQGFSGANVLT
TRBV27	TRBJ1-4	ASSFDPFANEKLF
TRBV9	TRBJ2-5	ASSVAAGHQETQY
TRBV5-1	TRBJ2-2	ASSSAPGTSGTGELF
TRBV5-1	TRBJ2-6	ASSLLSTHSGANVLT
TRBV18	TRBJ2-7	ASSPQGLLNEQY
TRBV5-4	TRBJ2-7	ASSHGTTHEQY
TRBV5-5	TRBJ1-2	ASSQDGHAALYGYT
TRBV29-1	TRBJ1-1	SGGQMNTEAF
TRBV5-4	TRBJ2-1	ASSFGGRPEQF
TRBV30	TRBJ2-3	AWTPGRDRVADTQY
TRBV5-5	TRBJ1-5	ASSPTGAGDQPQH
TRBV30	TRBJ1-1	AWSPFIGQVGGAF
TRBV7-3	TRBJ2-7	ASSEGAGAPYEQY
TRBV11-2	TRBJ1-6	ASSLRTLNSPLH
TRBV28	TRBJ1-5	ASSVRGQPQH
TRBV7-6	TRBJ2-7	ASSPSPAGGPVTYEQY
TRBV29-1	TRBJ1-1	SVGLLLGNTEAF
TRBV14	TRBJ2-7	ASSLASSYEQY
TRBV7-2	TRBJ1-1	ASSRSYLNEAF
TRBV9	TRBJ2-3	ASGRASGTDTQY
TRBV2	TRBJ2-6	ARNYPFSGANVLT
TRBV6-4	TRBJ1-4	ASSRGTGSEKLF
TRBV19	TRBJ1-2	ASSPEGHYGYT
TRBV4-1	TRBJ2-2	ASSQEGTSNTGELF
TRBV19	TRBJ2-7	ASISGNYEQY
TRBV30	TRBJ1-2	AWSGLYGYT
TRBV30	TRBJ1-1	ASKREYTEAF
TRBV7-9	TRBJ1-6	ASSDQTGPYSPLH
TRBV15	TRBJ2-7	ATGLAATYEQY
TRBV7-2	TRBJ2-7	ASSLSQREGYEQY
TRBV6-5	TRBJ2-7	ASSYLRQGYEQY
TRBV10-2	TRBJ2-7	ASSERSAGEQY